Following are 20 T cell receptor beta chains from one sample sequenced in a study of blood T cells in healthy people across ages. Alongside a J-beta primer mix, a sample-barcoded 5' primer served in a second PCR lasting about 7 to 12 cycles. TCRdb re-analysed the 5' RACE reads in MiXCR, keeping a single row per CDR3 protein. The sample consists of 550,000 to 600,000 distinct CDR3 sequences, 45% to 55% of them appearing once. Sequencing was done on a sample of blood. Receptors originate from an older man in good health.

The chain joins TRBV11-3 to TRBJ2-1, with TRBD2 identical over 7 bases. The CDR3 spans 16 residues. The V gene end was trimmed by 4 bases and the J gene end by 3 bases; junction bases not matched to a gene: 9. Germline CDR1 reads SGHNT; CDR2 reads YENEEA. The CDR3 sequence is CASSSTGTGGYNEQFF. The CDR3 bases are TGTGCCAGCAGCTCCACTGGCACGGGAGGCTACAATGAGCAGTTCTTC.

The table lists this clonotype with a few counts. The J gene is TRBJ1-5, the V gene TRBV5-1, with no clear D. The CDR3 sequence is 16 residues long. Germline V CDR1 and CDR2: SGHRS, YFSETQ. V was shortened by 2 bases and J by 0 bases, with 12 bases between the two germline ends. CDR3 in amino acids: CASSFDGTHSNQPQHF. CDR3 DNA sequence: TGCGCCAGCAGCTTTGACGGCACCCATAGCAATCAGCCCCAGCATTTT.

This clonotype was seen a handful of times. V usage is TRBV29-1 and J usage is TRBJ2-1; TRBD1 matches at 12 bases. Germline CDR1 is SQVTM and CDR2 is ANQGSEA. The CDR3 consists of 14 residues. Trimming removed 4 bases from V and 8 bases from J; junction bases left unmatched: 6. The CDR3 sequence: CSVGGTGGFDEQFF. The CDR3 DNA reads as TGCAGCGTTGGGGGGACAGGGGGCTTCGATGAGCAGTTCTTC.

The V gene is TRBV6-6, the J gene TRBJ1-2; 10 positions agree with TRBD1. The germline V gene encodes CDR1 MNHNY and CDR2 SVGAGI (reference sequence). The CDR3 is made up of 13 amino acids. V lost 8 bases to trimming and J lost 5 bases; unmatched junction nucleotides: 5. CDR3 nucleotides: TGTGCCAGCGCAGCGGGACAGGGGTATGGCTACACCTTC. Residues: CASAAGQGYGYTF.

Turning to this clonotype: This may arise from a read error, as a much more abundant clone is one base away. J is TRBJ1-2 and V is TRBV7-9; perhaps TRBD1 as D (5 bases). The CDR3 covers 14 residues. Germline CDR1 SEHNR, CDR2 FQNEAQ (reference sequence). The CDR3 here is CASSSWDWNYAYTF. DNA for the CDR3: TGTGCCAGCAGCTCCTGGGACTGGAACTATGCCTACACCTTC.

CDR3 bases: TGCGCCAGCAGCTTGGAGTGGGGACAAGAGACCCAGTACTTC. Translation: CASSLEWGQETQYF. The rearrangement uses TRBV5-1 and TRBJ2-5; D is unclear. The germline V gene has CDR1 SGHRS and CDR2 YFSETQ. The CDR3 length is 14 residues. V was cut by 0 bases and J by 2 bases, with 8 bases left in between.

The rearrangement links TRBV12-3 or TRBV12-4 to TRBJ1-2; 11 bases agree with TRBD1. The CDR3 covers 14 residues. Trimming took 5 bases from V and 4 from J; bases not matched to a gene: 3. CDR3 amino acids: CASSGQGAVYGYTF. For the CDR3, the DNA is TGTGCCAGCAGTGGACAGGGGGCGGTCTATGGCTACACCTTC.

Notes on this clonotype: Given a much more abundant clone one base away, this may be a read error. This chain joins TRBV29-1 and TRBJ2-1, with D perhaps TRBD2 (5 bases). Germline V gene data show CDR1 as SQVTM and CDR2 as ANQGSEA. The CDR3 totals 13 residues. In DNA, the CDR3 is TGCGGCGTCACTAGTAGCTCCTACAATGAGCAGTTCTTC. It codes for CGVTSSSYNEQFF.

This rearrangement joins TRBV12-3 or TRBV12-4 to TRBJ2-3; the match to TRBD2 covers 12 bases. Germline trimming cut 3 bases from V and 2 bases from J; bases unmatched to any gene: 3. The CDR3 covers 16 residues. The CDR3 nucleotides are TGTGCCAGCAGTTTCGGGACTAGCGGGCTCACAGATACGCAGTATTTT. This gives the protein CASSFGTSGLTDTQYF.

The chain carries TRBV12-3 or TRBV12-4 and TRBJ2-1; D gene ambiguous. V was cut by 5 bases and J by 2 bases, with 13 bases left in between. The CDR3 length is 15 residues. The CDR3 loop is CASSPQAPTYNEQFF. The CDR3 DNA sequence: TGTGCCAGCAGTCCCCAGGCACCGACCTACAATGAGCAGTTCTTC.

This clonotype was detected a few times. A read error is possible here, since a much larger clone lies one base away. The V gene is TRBV6-6, the J gene TRBJ1-2; D remains ambiguous. V was clipped by 5 bases and J by 3 bases, with 10 bases between them. Germline V gives CDR1 MNHNY, CDR2 SVGAGI (reference sequence). The CDR3 sequence is 13 residues long. CDR3 sequence: CASSAGSDYGYTF. In nucleotides, the CDR3 is TGTGCCAGCAGTGCAGGTTCCGACTATGGCTACACCTTC.

The J gene is TRBJ2-3, the V gene TRBV20-1, with TRBD2 as a possible D gene (5 bases). Germline CDR1 DFQATT, CDR2 SNEGSKA (reference sequence). V lost 6 bases and J 4 bases, leaving 14 bases between the germline ends. CDR3 size: 13 residues. In DNA form, the CDR3 reads TGCAGTGCCCACCCCGGAGGCGCAGATACGCAGTATTTT. This translates into CSAHPGGADTQYF.

The rearrangement links TRBV2 to TRBJ2-1, with TRBD2 matching over 9 bases. Trimming at V came to 2 bases and at J to 13 bases, leaving 6 bases not matched to a gene. The CDR3 is 13 residues long. Germline loops: CDR1 SNHLY, CDR2 FYNNEI. The CDR3 DNA reads TGTGCCAGCAGTGAAATGGGGACTAGCTATCAGTTCTTC. This gives the protein CASSEMGTSYQFF.

The J gene is TRBJ2-1, the V gene TRBV3-1, with 12 bases that match TRBD2. Looked up from germline, CDR1 is LGHDT and CDR2 is YNNKEL (reference sequence). V was pared by 4 bases and J by 8 bases, with 6 bases of the junction left unmatched. This CDR3 comprises 15 residues. CDR3 in DNA: TGTGCCAGCAGCCCCCTAGCGGGAGGGTTCCATGAGCAGTTCTTC. It translates to CASSPLAGGFHEQFF.

The chain links TRBV5-6 to TRBJ2-5; 9 nucleotides align to TRBD1. The CDR3 is made up of 15 amino acids. CDR1 is SGHDT and CDR2 is YYEEEE in the germline V gene. J gave up 4 bases and V 4 bases, and 8 bases lay outside the gene matches. CDR3: CASSGDRGRRETQYF. In DNA form, the CDR3 reads TGTGCCAGCAGCGGCGACAGGGGGAGGAGAGAGACCCAGTACTTC.

A few counts support this clonotype. The chain joins TRBV7-2 to TRBJ2-1, with a possible D match to TRBD1 (6 bases). CDR3 size: 17 residues. CDR1 is SGHTA and CDR2 is FQGNSA in the germline V gene. V dropped 5 bases and J dropped 0 bases, with 17 bases sitting between them. CDR3 bases: TGTGCCAGCAGCCAGGGAACAGGGCTGAGCTCCTACAATGAGCAGTTCTTC. Its translation: CASSQGTGLSSYNEQFF.

The chain uses TRBV7-9 and TRBJ1-2; weak D call: TRBD1 (5 bases). Trimming removed 1 base at V and 7 bases at J, with 13 bases between. The length of the CDR3 is 14 residues. Germline V gene data show CDR1 as SEHNR and CDR2 as FQNEAQ (reference sequence). The CDR3 region is CASSLVARQFGYTF. In DNA form, the CDR3 reads TGTGCCAGCAGCTTAGTCGCCCGACAGTTTGGCTACACCTTC. Full variable domain (missing parts from reference TRBV7-9 and TRBJ1-2): DTGVSQNPRHKITKRGQNVTFRCDPISEHNRLYWYRQTLGQGPEFLTYFQNEAQLEKSRLLSDRFSAERPKGSFSTLEIQRTEQGDSAMYLCASSLVARQFGYTFGSGTRLTVV.

This clonotype was seen a single time. The chain couples TRBV6-5 to TRBJ2-5; possibly TRBD2 for D (6 bases). With 7 bases removed from V and 13 bases from J, the gap between germline ends came to 25 bases. This CDR3 comprises 14 residues. CDR1 is MNHEY and CDR2 is SVGAGI in the germline V gene. The DNA of the CDR3 is TGTGCCAGCAATAAGGACTACTCCTACAATGAGCCGTACTTC. The encoded protein is CASNKDYSYNEPYF.

This rearrangement joins TRBV30 to TRBJ2-7, with D hard to call. The DNA end is more similar to TRBJ2-5, so the J call may be wrong. The CDR3 contains 14 residues. Germline CDR1 reads GTSNPN; CDR2 reads SVGIG (reference sequence). The CDR3 protein is CAWSPAPKEETQYF. CDR3 in DNA: TGTGCCTGGAGTCCCGCTCCGAAGGAAGAGACCCAGTACTTC.

This rearrangement joins TRBV30 to TRBJ2-2, with no clear D. Looked up from germline, CDR1 is GTSNPN and CDR2 is SVGIG (reference sequence). This CDR3 comprises 13 residues. The V and J ends lost 2 bases and 6 bases respectively, with 10 bases between them. The CDR3 protein is CAWSLGRAGELFF. The CDR3 DNA is TGTGCCTGGAGTCTGGGAAGAGCCGGGGAGCTGTTTTTT.